The next 2 T cell receptor beta chains were all read from a single sample in a study of T cells after yellow fever vaccination. TCRdb re-analysed the 5' RACE reads in MiXCR, keeping a single row per CDR3 protein. The sample shows 620,000 or so distinct CDR3 sequences, roughly a sixth of them seen only once. The specimen was PBMCs, collected 5 to 6 days after the first yellow fever vaccination. These TCRs come from a man between 18 and 29 years old who received the YFV17D yellow fever vaccine.

The chain couples TRBV6-5 to TRBJ1-1; D uncertain. The CDR3 has 14 residues. Germline CDR1 reads MNHEY; CDR2 reads SVGAGI. V was clipped by 2 bases and J by 1 base, with 8 bases between them. This CDR3 is CASSYERKNTEAFF. CDR3 DNA: TGTGCCAGCAGTTACGAGCGGAAGAACACTGAAGCTTTCTTT.

V and J are TRBV20-1 and TRBJ1-2; D perhaps matches TRBD1 (5 bases). The CDR3 consists of 11 residues. The germline gives CDR1 DFQATT, CDR2 SNEGSKA (reference sequence). V lost 2 bases and J 8 bases, leaving 9 bases between the germline ends. DNA for the CDR3: TGCAGTGCTAGACGCAGGGAGGGCTACACCTTC. As protein: CSARRREGYTF.